This T cell receptor beta chain was found in a study of regulatory T cells in long-lasting Graves disease. About the study: Antithyroid drugs had been given to newly diagnosed Graves' patients for under 3 months.

Per germline, CDR1 MNHEY and CDR2 SMNVEV (reference sequence). With 5 bases removed from V and 5 bases from J, the gap between germline ends came to 9 bases. This CDR3 region has 12 residues. Building of the TCR beta libraries involved iRepertoire HTBI primers and Arm-PCR of CDR3 regions. TCRdb re-called the multiplex PCR reads with MiXCR, one entry per CDR3 protein. The data hold some 200,000 distinct CDR3 sequences, with roughly 19% observed a single time. Study results and limitations: Newly diagnosed patients had higher TCR diversity than persistent Graves' patients did.

This clonotype was counted at least ten times. Antigen specificity is unknown. Time point noted: newly diagnosed GD, antithyroid drugs for less than 3 months. PBMCs were the source of the RNA used for TCR sequencing. The sample was also linked to a second study, of T cells in Graves' hyperthyroidism and ophthalmopathy. Per that study: Clinical symptoms, serum thyroxine, TRAb, thyroid ultrasound and orbital computed tomography established diagnosis. Most expanded thyroid clonotypes above 0.001 recurred in blood.

The chain joins TRBV27 to TRBJ1-1, with D unresolved. Source: peripheral blood mononuclear cells (PBMCs), taken at new diagnosis, from a patient treated with antithyroid drugs. This receptor was obtained from a young woman with Graves disease. The CDR3 reads CASSPVGTEAFF. CDR3 coding DNA: TGTGCCAGCAGTCCAGTAGGGACTGAAGCTTTCTTT.